The T cell receptor (beta chain) described here comes from a study of T-cell reconstitution after alpha-beta-depleted transplantation in children. Unique molecular identifiers featured in how the TCRbeta library was prepared. TCRdb itself ran the PCR reads through MiXCR, one entry per CDR3 protein. The sample has 450,000 to 600,000 distinct CDR3 sequences, roughly a tenth seen once. Germline CDR1 is ENHRY and CDR2 is SYGVKD. Trimming cost V 8 bases and J 0 bases, with 25 bases left between them. The CDR3 is 19 amino acids. General study findings and limits: Some patients' high day-60 TCRbeta diversity was attributed to recipient cells surviving conditioning. Two months or so post-transplant, alpha-beta T cells reportedly derived from several hundred expanded graft clones. At the one-year point after transplant, T-cell counts and TCRbeta diversity were found to come mostly from T cells that had been newly produced.

Remarks on this clonotype: What it binds is unknown.

This TCR came from a child between 2 and 9 years old with inherited bone marrow failure, due to receive a stem cell transplant. Specimen: PBMCs, collected before TCRalphabeta/CD19-depleted stem cell transplant. The chain employs TRBV10-3 and TRBJ2-2; maybe TRBD1 (6 bases). The CDR3 spells CAICFLSGDRTSNTGELFF. DNA for the CDR3: TGTGCCATCTGTTTCCTTTCCGGCGACAGGACTTCGAACACCGGGGAGCTGTTTTTT.